This T cell receptor beta chain was found in a study of shared T cell receptors in the human thymus. This clone occurred once. Data came from immunoSEQ multiplex PCR; TCRdb stores just in-frame clones and leaves some out. The sample yields 540,000 or so clones, about four fifths seen once. These data were also reused for a study on human thymus T cells. As that report states: Thymic material originated from resections removed in the course of corrective heart surgery. Within thymic and blood repertoires, V and J gene usage appeared to be biased. Unrelated people showed highly overlapping thymic repertoires, related research reported.

The sequencing sample was made of thymocytes. This sequence was found in a boy younger than two with a congenital heart defect.

The DNA of the CDR3 is TGCGCCAGCAGTGGGGACACTCCGGGACTAGCGGGTGGGAGCTCCTACGAGCAGTACTTC. Translation gives CASSGDTPGLAGGSSYEQYF. J is TRBJ2-7 and V is TRBV10-2; 12 nucleotides align to TRBD2. The CDR3 is 20 amino acids. The germline V gene encodes CDR1 WSHSY and CDR2 SAAADI. J was trimmed by 0 bases and V by 4 bases; bases with no gene match: 16.